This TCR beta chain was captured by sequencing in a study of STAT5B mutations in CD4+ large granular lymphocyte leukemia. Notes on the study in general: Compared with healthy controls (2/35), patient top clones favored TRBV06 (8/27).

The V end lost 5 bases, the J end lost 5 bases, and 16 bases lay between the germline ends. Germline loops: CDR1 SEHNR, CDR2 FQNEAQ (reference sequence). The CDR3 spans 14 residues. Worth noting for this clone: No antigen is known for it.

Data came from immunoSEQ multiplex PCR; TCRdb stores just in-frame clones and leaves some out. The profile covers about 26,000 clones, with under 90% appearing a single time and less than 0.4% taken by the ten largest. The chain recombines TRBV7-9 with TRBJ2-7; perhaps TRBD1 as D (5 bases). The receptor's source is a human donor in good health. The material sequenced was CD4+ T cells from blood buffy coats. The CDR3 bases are TGTGCCAGCAGCCCTCCGGACATCGCCGACGAGCAGTACTTC. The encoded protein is CASSPPDIADEQYF.